The 8 T cell receptor beta chains presented below share a single source sample, sequenced in a study of T cells in localized non-small cell lung cancer (TCRdb year 2020). Libraries came from the immunoSEQ multiplex PCR assay. What TCRdb holds here is the immuneACCESS table cut down to in-frame rearrangements. Part of the clones is not present; checked against another copy, under half of the missing clones reflect an unresolved V gene, and the others are unexplained. Present in this sample are around 25,000 clones, about 90% of which were seen just once. The top ten clonotypes cover 2.7% of the sample. The sample in question was peripheral blood, obtained before any cancer treatment. All receptors come from a woman aged 40 to 75 with stage I lung adenocarcinoma.

The rearrangement links TRBV27 to TRBJ2-7, with D perhaps given as TRBD1 or TRBD2 (5 bases each). The V and J ends lost 3 bases and 5 bases respectively, with 5 bases between them. There are 11 residues in the CDR3. The V gene's germline CDR1 is MNHEY and CDR2 SMNVEV (reference sequence). CDR3 region: CASSLGDEQYF. Here the CDR3 DNA reads TGTGCCAGCAGTTTGGGGGACGAGCAGTACTTC.

This chain connects TRBV7-9 to TRBJ1-4; possible D gene TRBD1, 6 bases. Germline CDR1 reads SEHNR; CDR2 reads FQNEAQ (reference sequence). This CDR3 is built from 16 residues. Trimming removed 7 bases at V and 7 bases at J, with 22 bases between. In DNA, the CDR3 is TGTGCCAGCAATCCAATTACCAGGGGATGGGGTGAAAAACTGTTTTTT. It is translated as CASNPITRGWGEKLFF.

This chain joins TRBV19 and TRBJ2-1, with D perhaps TRBD2 (5 bases). Germline CDR1 reads LNHDA; CDR2 reads SQIVND (reference sequence). The CDR3 runs to 13 residues. Trimming pared 8 bases from V and 0 bases from J, leaving 8 bases between. In DNA, the CDR3 is TGTGCCAGTCAACGGGACTCCTACAATGAGCAGTTCTTC. It yields the protein CASQRDSYNEQFF.

V gene TRBV7-9 combines with J gene TRBJ2-2, with D hard to call. Germline-derived CDR1 and CDR2 are SEHNR and FQNEAQ (reference sequence). There are 16 residues in the CDR3. With 4 bases removed from V and 1 base from J, the gap between germline ends came to 13 bases. The CDR3 region has the DNA TGTGCCAGCAGCTCACGACAAGATATGAACACCGGGGAGCTGTTTTTT. Its protein is CASSSRQDMNTGELFF. Complete variable domain (other parts from reference TRBV7-9 and TRBJ2-2): DTGVSQNPRHKITKRGQNVTFRCDPISEHNRLYWYRQTLGQGPEFLTYFQNEAQLEKSRLLSDRFSAERPKGSFSTLEIQRTEQGDSAMYLCASSSRQDMNTGELFFGEGSRLTVL.

The rearrangement links TRBV5-6 to TRBJ2-3, with D possibly matching TRBD1 (6 bases). V was pared by 5 bases and J by 3 bases, with 19 bases between. Germline CDR1 and CDR2: SGHDT and YYEEEE. The CDR3 loop spans 16 amino acids. The CDR3 reads CASRQGGTRWTDTQYF. CDR3 coding DNA: TGTGCCAGCAGACAAGGGGGAACCCGGTGGACAGATACGCAGTATTTT.

The genes are TRBV5-1 and TRBJ2-3, with D possibly matching TRBD2 (6 bases). Germline lookup yields CDR1 SGHRS and CDR2 YFSETQ. The CDR3 has 14 residues. V lost 8 bases to trimming and J lost 1 base, with 14 bases between them. CDR3 nucleotides: TGCGCCAGTCAACGGGGGTTGGGCACAGATACGCAGTATTTT. It translates to CASQRGLGTDTQYF.

V and J are TRBV5-1 and TRBJ2-2; no firm D call. The CDR3 is made up of 14 amino acids. Germline assignment: CDR1 SGHRS and CDR2 YFSETQ. Trimming pared 1 base from V and 0 bases from J, leaving 4 bases between. In DNA, the CDR3 is TGCGCCAGCAGCTTGATACCGAACACCGGGGAGCTGTTTTTT. Translation: CASSLIPNTGELFF.

The V gene is TRBV19, the J gene TRBJ2-3; D not certain. The CDR3 has 16 residues. Germline CDR1 reads LNHDA; CDR2 reads SQIVND (reference sequence). V lost 2 bases and J 6 bases, leaving 18 bases between the germline ends. The CDR3 DNA is TGTGCCAGTAGTATAAGGAACTGGGGAAGCGCTGATACGCAGTATTTT. This codes for CASSIRNWGSADTQYF. Variable domain in full (rest from reference TRBV19 and TRBJ2-3): DGGITQSPKYLFRKEGQNVTLSCEQNLNHDAMYWYRQDPGQGLRLIYYSQIVNDFQKGDIAEGYSVSREKKESFPLTVTSAQKNPTAFYLCASSIRNWGSADTQYFGPGTRLTVL.